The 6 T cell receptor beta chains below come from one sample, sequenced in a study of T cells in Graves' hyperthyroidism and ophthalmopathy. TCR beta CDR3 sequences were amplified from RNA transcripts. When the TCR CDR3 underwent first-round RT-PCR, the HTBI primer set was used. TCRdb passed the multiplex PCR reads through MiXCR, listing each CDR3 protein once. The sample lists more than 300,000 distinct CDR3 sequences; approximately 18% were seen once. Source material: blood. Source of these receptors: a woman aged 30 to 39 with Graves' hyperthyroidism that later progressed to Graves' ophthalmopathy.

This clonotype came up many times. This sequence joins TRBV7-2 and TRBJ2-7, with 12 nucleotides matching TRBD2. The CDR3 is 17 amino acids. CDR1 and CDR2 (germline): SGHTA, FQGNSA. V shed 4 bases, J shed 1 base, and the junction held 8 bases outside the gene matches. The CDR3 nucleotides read TGTGCCAGCAGCTGGAGGACTAGCGGGATTACTTCCTACGAGCAGTACTTC. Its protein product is CASSWRTSGITSYEQYF.

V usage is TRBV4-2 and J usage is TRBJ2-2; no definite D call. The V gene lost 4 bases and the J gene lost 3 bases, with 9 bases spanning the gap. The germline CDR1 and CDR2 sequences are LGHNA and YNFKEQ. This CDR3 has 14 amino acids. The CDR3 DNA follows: TGTGCCAGCAGCCCCCCTCGGCACACCGGGGAGCTGTTTTTT. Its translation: CASSPPRHTGELFF.

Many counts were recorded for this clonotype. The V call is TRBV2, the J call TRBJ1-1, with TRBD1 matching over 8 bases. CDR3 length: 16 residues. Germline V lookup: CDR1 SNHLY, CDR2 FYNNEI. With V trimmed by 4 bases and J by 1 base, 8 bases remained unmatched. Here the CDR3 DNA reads TGTGCCAGCAGTGGTGGACAGGGACTTTCGAACACTGAAGCTTTCTTT. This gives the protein CASSGGQGLSNTEAFF.

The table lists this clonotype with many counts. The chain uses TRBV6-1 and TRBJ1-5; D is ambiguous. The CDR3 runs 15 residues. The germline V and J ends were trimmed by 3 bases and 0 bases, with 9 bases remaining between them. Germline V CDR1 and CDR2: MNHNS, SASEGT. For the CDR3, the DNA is TGTGCCAGCAGTGATGGCTCATATAGCAATCAGCCCCAGCATTTT. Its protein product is CASSDGSYSNQPQHF.

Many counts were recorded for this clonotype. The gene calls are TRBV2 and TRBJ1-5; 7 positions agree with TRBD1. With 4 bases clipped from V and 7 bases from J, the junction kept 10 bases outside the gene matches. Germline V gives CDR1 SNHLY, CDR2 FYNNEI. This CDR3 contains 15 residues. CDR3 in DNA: TGTGCCAGCAGTGGTGTTCAGGGGGTGGGACAGCCCCAGCATTTT. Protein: CASSGVQGVGQPQHF.

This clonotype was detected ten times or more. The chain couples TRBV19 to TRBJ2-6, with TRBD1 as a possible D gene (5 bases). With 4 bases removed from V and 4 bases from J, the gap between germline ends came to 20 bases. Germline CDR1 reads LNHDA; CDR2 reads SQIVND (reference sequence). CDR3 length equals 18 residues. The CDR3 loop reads CASSRQGQTFSGANVLTF. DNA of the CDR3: TGTGCCAGTAGTAGGCAGGGCCAAACCTTCTCAGGGGCCAACGTCCTGACTTTC.